This entry is about one TCR beta chain. This sample stems from a study of blood T cell repertoires in COVID-19. Across the whole study: Samples taken during acute and convalescent COVID-19 were collected in the United States, Italy and Spain.

Authors' processing steps: Using reference gene primer amplification, nucleated cell counts were estimated. Using immunoSEQ multiplex PCR, the repertoire was profiled, and TCRdb retains in-frame clones only, with some absent. The DNA gave D and trimming, while V, J and clone size come from that table. The sample shows some 240,000 clones, about three quarters of them seen only once. This CDR3 has 15 residues. Trimming took 3 bases from V and 3 from J; bases not matched to a gene: 3. CDR1 is SGHAT and CDR2 is FQDESV in the germline V gene (reference sequence). The TCR comes from an older woman with acute or convalescent COVID-19. What was sequenced was peripheral blood. This chain links TRBV11-1 with TRBJ1-4; TRBD1 agrees at 8 bases. CDR3 nucleotides: TGTGCCAGCAGCTTGGGACAGGCCCCTAATGAAAAACTGTTTTTT. Translation gives CASSLGQAPNEKLFF. The whole variable domain, filled in from reference TRBV11-1 and TRBJ1-4, reads EAEVAQSPRYKITEKSQAVAFWCDPISGHATLYWYRQILGQGPELLVQFQDESVVDDSQLPKDRFSAERLKGVDSTLKIQPAELGDSAMYLCASSLGQAPNEKLFFGSGTQLSVL.